A selection of T cell receptor beta chains follows, all from one sample in a study of blood T cell repertoires in COVID-19. The repertoire was sequenced with immunoSEQ multiplex PCR; TCRdb's copy has only in-frame clones and lacks some. The data contain around 120,000 clones, around 90% of them singletons. The sequenced sample consisted of peripheral blood. Receptor source: a woman between 45 and 65 years old with active or convalescent COVID-19. The CDR3 runs from the conserved cysteine through the conserved F or W. Each record gives: clone size, V gene, J gene, D gene, CDR3 DNA, CDR3 protein. D genes are given only for firm matches. Size is stated for part of the rows, as once, few or many counts, or as a class when the clone is expanded.

clone_size: -
v_call: TRBV30
j_call: TRBJ1-5
d_call: TRBD1
cdr3_nt: TGTGCCTGGAGCGCAGGGGGCAGACAGCCCCAGCATTTT
cdr3_aa: CAWSAGGRQPQHF

clone_size: -
v_call: TRBV5-1
j_call: TRBJ2-3
d_call: TRBD2
cdr3_nt: TGCGCCAGCAGCTACGGGACTAGCGGGATTCCAGATACGCAGTATTTT
cdr3_aa: CASSYGTSGIPDTQYF

clone_size: -
v_call: TRBV28
j_call: TRBJ2-1
d_call: -
cdr3_nt: TGTGCCAGCAGTTTCTACGCCGGAGGGTTTGATGAGCAGTTCTTC
cdr3_aa: CASSFYAGGFDEQFF

clone_size: few
v_call: TRBV28
j_call: TRBJ2-5
d_call: TRBD2
cdr3_nt: TGTGCCAGCAGTTTGGAGGCAGGGGGCCCGACTCAGACTAGCGGGAGGGCCTGGGAGACCCAGTACTTC
cdr3_aa: CASSLEAGGPTQTSGRAWETQYF

clone_size: -
v_call: TRBV2
j_call: TRBJ2-1
d_call: -
cdr3_nt: TGTGCCAGCAGTGACCGGGACAATGAGCAGTTCTTC
cdr3_aa: CASSDRDNEQFF

clone_size: -
v_call: TRBV6-5
j_call: TRBJ1-6
d_call: -
cdr3_nt: TGTGCCAGCAGTTACCTCAGGGTAGACAATTCACCCCTCCACTTT
cdr3_aa: CASSYLRVDNSPLHF

clone_size: -
v_call: TRBV30
j_call: TRBJ2-5
d_call: TRBD2
cdr3_nt: TGTGCCTGGGGACGGGGACTAGCCAAGCAAGAGACCCAGTACTTC
cdr3_aa: CAWGRGLAKQETQYF

clone_size: -
v_call: TRBV27
j_call: TRBJ1-1
d_call: -
cdr3_nt: TGTGCCAGCAGTTTCACGTCGGGTCGGACTGAAGCTTTCTTT
cdr3_aa: CASSFTSGRTEAFF

clone_size: -
v_call: TRBV19
j_call: TRBJ2-2
d_call: TRBD2
cdr3_nt: TGTGCCACCGTACCGGGACTAGTTTTTGACACCGGGGAGCTGTTTTTT
cdr3_aa: CATVPGLVFDTGELFF

clone_size: -
v_call: TRBV19
j_call: TRBJ2-3
d_call: TRBD2
cdr3_nt: TGTGCCAGTAGTATAGTCCGGGGACTAGCGGCAGATACGCAGTATTTT
cdr3_aa: CASSIVRGLAADTQYF

clone_size: -
v_call: TRBV6-2/TRBV6-3
j_call: TRBJ2-2
d_call: -
cdr3_nt: TGTGCCAGCAGTTACAAGGGCGCGGGCTCGGGCACCGGGGAGCTGTTTTTT
cdr3_aa: CASSYKGAGSGTGELFF

clone_size: -
v_call: TRBV6-2/TRBV6-3
j_call: TRBJ2-7
d_call: TRBD2
cdr3_nt: TGTGCCAGCAGTTATGAACTAGCGGGGGCCTACGAGCAGTACTTC
cdr3_aa: CASSYELAGAYEQYF

clone_size: once
v_call: TRBV28
j_call: TRBJ2-5
d_call: TRBD2
cdr3_nt: TGTGCCACCCAGCGGGAGGTACTCCTGGAGACCCAGTACTTC
cdr3_aa: CATQREVLLETQYF